The rows below give T cell receptor beta chains drawn from one sample of a study of naive and memory T cell subsets. TCRdb itself ran the UMI-ligation and nested PCR reads through MiXCR, one entry per CDR3 protein. This table has approximately 29,000 distinct CDR3 sequences, under 20% appearing once. The sequenced sample consisted of effector memory CD4+ T cells from blood. Receptor source: a human donor in good health. The CDR3 runs from the conserved cysteine through the conserved F or W. D genes are given only for firm matches. Clone size is not always given. Where it is, it says once, few, many or a class for expanded clones.

d_call: TRBD2; clone_size: once; j_call: TRBJ2-7; v_call: TRBV20-1; cdr3_aa: CSTAGLAGVGEQYF; cdr3_nt: TGCAGTACGGCTGGGCTAGCGGGAGTAGGCGAGCAGTACTTC
d_call: .; clone_size: few; j_call: TRBJ1-2; v_call: TRBV28; cdr3_aa: CASSLAGFSGYTF; cdr3_nt: TGTGCCAGCAGCCTAGCCGGGTTTTCTGGCTACACCTTC
d_call: .; clone_size: many; j_call: TRBJ2-3; v_call: TRBV6-6; cdr3_aa: CASRWGMGTDTQYF; cdr3_nt: TGTGCCAGCAGATGGGGGATGGGTACAGATACGCAGTATTTT
d_call: .; clone_size: few; j_call: TRBJ2-7; v_call: TRBV20-1; cdr3_aa: CSASKGQGQYF; cdr3_nt: TGCAGTGCTAGTAAGGGCCAGGGTCAGTACTTC
d_call: TRBD1; clone_size: few; j_call: TRBJ1-2; v_call: TRBV20-1; cdr3_aa: CSARETSAPGQGLYGYTF; cdr3_nt: TGCAGTGCTCGCGAAACCTCGGCCCCGGGACAGGGACTCTATGGCTACACCTTC
d_call: .; clone_size: .; j_call: TRBJ2-1; v_call: TRBV20-1; cdr3_aa: CSAPLVYNEQFF; cdr3_nt: TGCAGTGCCCCGCTTGTGTACAATGAGCAGTTCTTC
d_call: .; clone_size: .; j_call: TRBJ1-2; v_call: TRBV29-1; cdr3_aa: CSVAGAANYGYTF; cdr3_nt: TGCAGCGTTGCGGGCGCGGCTAACTATGGCTACACCTTC
d_call: .; clone_size: few; j_call: TRBJ1-1; v_call: TRBV29-1; cdr3_aa: CSGSDAEAFF; cdr3_nt: TGCAGCGGAAGCGACGCTGAAGCTTTCTTT
d_call: TRBD1; clone_size: few; j_call: TRBJ2-7; v_call: TRBV2; cdr3_aa: CASSIAGQGYYEQYF; cdr3_nt: TGTGCCAGCAGCATTGCGGGACAGGGGTACTACGAGCAGTACTTC
d_call: .; clone_size: many; j_call: TRBJ1-1; v_call: TRBV20-1; cdr3_aa: CSASPKGGFGTEAFF; cdr3_nt: TGCAGTGCTAGCCCCAAGGGGGGTTTCGGCACTGAAGCTTTCTTT
d_call: TRBD1; clone_size: .; j_call: TRBJ2-7; v_call: TRBV28; cdr3_aa: CASSPKQGLYEQYF; cdr3_nt: TGTGCCAGCAGTCCTAAACAGGGGCTCTACGAGCAGTACTTC
d_call: .; clone_size: medium-sized; j_call: TRBJ2-1; v_call: TRBV24-1; cdr3_aa: CATSDRNEQFF; cdr3_nt: TGTGCCACCAGTGACAGGAATGAGCAGTTCTTC
d_call: TRBD2; clone_size: .; j_call: TRBJ2-7; v_call: TRBV5-1; cdr3_aa: CASSPGLAGGRIHEQYF; cdr3_nt: TGCGCCAGCAGCCCTGGACTAGCGGGAGGCCGAATCCACGAGCAGTACTTC
d_call: .; clone_size: .; j_call: TRBJ2-7; v_call: TRBV6-6; cdr3_aa: CASSYSTSRTVYYEQYF; cdr3_nt: TGTGCCAGCAGTTACTCAACCTCCCGGACGGTATACTACGAGCAGTACTTC
d_call: .; clone_size: .; j_call: TRBJ1-3; v_call: TRBV28; cdr3_aa: CASSPLGGGPFGNTIYF; cdr3_nt: TGTGCCAGCAGTCCCCTCGGCGGGGGGCCTTTTGGAAACACCATATATTTT
d_call: .; clone_size: few; j_call: TRBJ2-5; v_call: TRBV29-1; cdr3_aa: CSVPQGEETQYF; cdr3_nt: TGCAGCGTTCCACAGGGAGAAGAGACCCAGTACTTC
d_call: TRBD1; clone_size: .; j_call: TRBJ2-5; v_call: TRBV6-6; cdr3_aa: CASSQQGETQYF; cdr3_nt: TGTGCCAGCAGTCAACAGGGGGAGACCCAGTACTTC
d_call: TRBD1; clone_size: .; j_call: TRBJ1-5; v_call: TRBV7-9; cdr3_aa: CASSLEDRGQPQHF; cdr3_nt: TGTGCCAGCAGCTTAGAGGACAGGGGGCAGCCCCAGCATTTT
d_call: .; clone_size: once; j_call: TRBJ1-5; v_call: TRBV28; cdr3_aa: CASSFSGLDQPQHF; cdr3_nt: TGTGCCAGCAGTTTCTCCGGCCTGGATCAGCCCCAGCATTTT
d_call: TRBD2; clone_size: .; j_call: TRBJ2-2; v_call: TRBV3-1; cdr3_aa: CASSHRAGGNTGELFF; cdr3_nt: TGTGCCAGCAGCCATCGAGCGGGAGGGAACACCGGGGAGCTGTTTTTT
d_call: TRBD1; clone_size: many; j_call: TRBJ1-6; v_call: TRBV14; cdr3_aa: CASSSTPTGWGNSPLHF; cdr3_nt: TGTGCCAGCAGCTCTACACCGACAGGGTGGGGTAATTCACCCCTCCACTTT
d_call: .; clone_size: .; j_call: TRBJ2-3; v_call: TRBV13; cdr3_aa: CASSYGQVTDTQYF; cdr3_nt: TGTGCCAGCAGCTATGGGCAGGTAACCGATACGCAGTATTTT
d_call: .; clone_size: few; j_call: TRBJ2-4; v_call: TRBV20-1; cdr3_aa: CSALERGKNIQYF; cdr3_nt: TGCAGTGCTCTAGAAAGGGGCAAAAACATTCAGTACTTC
d_call: .; clone_size: .; j_call: TRBJ1-5; v_call: TRBV19; cdr3_aa: CATTQRVRGNQPQHF; cdr3_nt: TGTGCCACTACCCAGAGGGTAAGGGGCAATCAGCCCCAGCATTTT
d_call: .; clone_size: few; j_call: TRBJ2-1; v_call: TRBV19; cdr3_aa: CASSIDQLRRGNEQFF; cdr3_nt: TGTGCCAGTAGTATAGACCAGCTAAGGCGGGGCAATGAGCAGTTCTTC
d_call: TRBD2; clone_size: few; j_call: TRBJ2-1; v_call: TRBV14; cdr3_aa: CASRAESGASGSSYNEQFF; cdr3_nt: TGTGCCAGCAGGGCCGAGTCGGGGGCTAGCGGGAGCTCCTACAATGAGCAGTTCTTC
d_call: .; clone_size: .; j_call: TRBJ1-4; v_call: TRBV7-2; cdr3_aa: CASSPPSRNEKLFF; cdr3_nt: TGTGCCAGCAGCCCTCCGAGCAGAAATGAAAAACTGTTTTTT
d_call: .; clone_size: .; j_call: TRBJ1-2; v_call: TRBV29-1; cdr3_aa: CSVKDRPYGYTF; cdr3_nt: TGCAGCGTTAAAGACAGGCCCTATGGCTACACCTTC
d_call: .; clone_size: many; j_call: TRBJ2-1; v_call: TRBV5-6; cdr3_aa: CASSLPTNSYNEQFF; cdr3_nt: TGTGCCAGCAGCTTACCGACCAACTCCTACAATGAGCAGTTCTTC
d_call: .; clone_size: .; j_call: TRBJ1-4; v_call: TRBV4-1; cdr3_aa: CASSQDFLLEKLFF; cdr3_nt: TGCGCCAGCAGCCAAGATTTTTTATTGGAAAAACTGTTTTTT
d_call: .; clone_size: .; j_call: TRBJ1-1; v_call: TRBV28; cdr3_aa: CASSFSGMNTEAFF; cdr3_nt: TGTGCCAGCAGTTTTTCGGGCATGAACACTGAAGCTTTCTTT
d_call: .; clone_size: .; j_call: TRBJ2-1; v_call: TRBV5-5; cdr3_aa: CASSLDGALGYNEQFF; cdr3_nt: TGTGCCAGCAGCTTGGACGGGGCCCTGGGGTACAATGAGCAGTTCTTC
d_call: .; clone_size: few; j_call: TRBJ1-2; v_call: TRBV15; cdr3_aa: CATSRPPEGSYGYTF; cdr3_nt: TGTGCCACCAGCAGACCTCCAGAGGGATCCTATGGCTACACCTTC
d_call: TRBD2; clone_size: .; j_call: TRBJ2-3; v_call: TRBV6-5; cdr3_aa: CASSYLAAGGSDTQYF; cdr3_nt: TGTGCCAGCAGTTACCTGGCAGCGGGAGGGTCAGATACGCAGTATTTT
d_call: .; clone_size: many; j_call: TRBJ2-5; v_call: TRBV29-1; cdr3_aa: CSVGNVETQYF; cdr3_nt: TGCAGCGTTGGCAATGTAGAGACCCAGTACTTC
d_call: TRBD2; clone_size: .; j_call: TRBJ2-3; v_call: TRBV5-1; cdr3_aa: CASSVLAGGPGDTQYF; cdr3_nt: TGCGCCAGCAGCGTACTAGCGGGAGGGCCTGGAGATACGCAGTATTTT
d_call: .; clone_size: .; j_call: TRBJ2-3; v_call: TRBV5-4; cdr3_aa: CASRPGYTDTQYF; cdr3_nt: TGTGCCAGCAGGCCAGGGTACACAGATACGCAGTATTTT
d_call: .; clone_size: .; j_call: TRBJ2-5; v_call: TRBV14; cdr3_aa: CASSQGVLARETQYF; cdr3_nt: TGTGCCAGCAGCCAAGGTGTGCTAGCGAGAGAGACCCAGTACTTC
d_call: .; clone_size: many; j_call: TRBJ2-7; v_call: TRBV6-1; cdr3_aa: CASSEAVGYEQYF; cdr3_nt: TGTGCCAGCAGTGAAGCAGTCGGGTACGAGCAGTACTTC
d_call: TRBD2; clone_size: few; j_call: TRBJ2-1; v_call: TRBV5-1; cdr3_aa: CASSSGLAVYNEQFF; cdr3_nt: TGCGCCAGCAGCTCCGGACTAGCGGTGTACAATGAGCAGTTCTTC
d_call: .; clone_size: many; j_call: TRBJ1-5; v_call: TRBV6-2/TRBV6-3; cdr3_aa: CASKRDSNQPQHF; cdr3_nt: TGTGCCAGTAAAAGAGATAGCAATCAGCCCCAGCATTTT
d_call: .; clone_size: .; j_call: TRBJ2-2; v_call: TRBV20-1; cdr3_aa: CSVPGLRTGELFF; cdr3_nt: TGCAGTGTTCCCGGACTCCGGACCGGGGAGCTGTTTTTT
d_call: TRBD1; clone_size: .; j_call: TRBJ2-3; v_call: TRBV15; cdr3_aa: CATSRGQGKSTDTQYF; cdr3_nt: TGTGCCACCAGCAGAGGACAGGGAAAGAGCACAGATACGCAGTATTTT
d_call: .; clone_size: .; j_call: TRBJ1-3; v_call: TRBV5-6; cdr3_aa: CASRGGQAGNTIYF; cdr3_nt: TGTGCCAGCAGGGGGGGGCAGGCTGGAAACACCATATATTTT
d_call: .; clone_size: medium-sized; j_call: TRBJ2-2; v_call: TRBV7-9; cdr3_aa: CASSSHWNTGELFF; cdr3_nt: TGTGCCAGCAGCTCCCACTGGAACACCGGGGAGCTGTTTTTT
d_call: TRBD1; clone_size: few; j_call: TRBJ2-1; v_call: TRBV29-1; cdr3_aa: CSALPGQGRFHEQFF; cdr3_nt: TGCAGCGCCCTCCCGGGACAGGGTCGGTTCCATGAGCAGTTCTTC
d_call: .; clone_size: .; j_call: TRBJ2-7; v_call: TRBV6-1; cdr3_aa: CASSEAAARDSYRPHF; cdr3_nt: TGTGCCAGCAGTGAAGCCGCGGCCAGGGACTCCTATCGTCCCCACTTC
d_call: TRBD1; clone_size: many; j_call: TRBJ2-7; v_call: TRBV12-3/TRBV12-4; cdr3_aa: CASSSTTGTGGSEQYF; cdr3_nt: TGTGCCAGCAGTTCAACCACCGGGACAGGGGGCTCCGAGCAGTACTTC
d_call: TRBD1; clone_size: few; j_call: TRBJ1-1; v_call: TRBV6-5; cdr3_aa: CASRRDRLMNTEAFF; cdr3_nt: TGTGCCAGCAGGCGGGACAGACTCATGAACACTGAAGCTTTCTTT
d_call: .; clone_size: many; j_call: TRBJ1-5; v_call: TRBV30; cdr3_aa: CAWSQTVNNQPQHF; cdr3_nt: TGTGCCTGGAGTCAGACAGTCAACAATCAGCCCCAGCATTTT
d_call: TRBD2; clone_size: .; j_call: TRBJ2-7; v_call: TRBV5-1; cdr3_aa: CASSEAGASSYEQYF; cdr3_nt: TGCGCCAGCAGCGAAGCGGGAGCGAGCTCCTACGAGCAGTACTTC
d_call: .; clone_size: .; j_call: TRBJ2-3; v_call: TRBV7-2; cdr3_aa: CASSFGSGAFTDTQYF; cdr3_nt: TGTGCCAGCAGCTTTGGGAGCGGCGCATTCACAGATACGCAGTATTTT
d_call: .; clone_size: many; j_call: TRBJ1-6; v_call: TRBV6-6; cdr3_aa: CASTKDWPPLHF; cdr3_nt: TGTGCCAGCACTAAGGACTGGCCACCCCTCCACTTT
d_call: TRBD1; clone_size: .; j_call: TRBJ2-5; v_call: TRBV2; cdr3_aa: CASSLPGQGRQETQYF; cdr3_nt: TGTGCCAGCAGTTTACCAGGACAGGGGCGCCAAGAGACCCAGTACTTC
d_call: .; clone_size: .; j_call: TRBJ1-6; v_call: TRBV25-1; cdr3_aa: CASSARANNSPLHF; cdr3_nt: TGTGCCAGCAGTGCCAGGGCGAATAATTCACCCCTCCACTTT